Listed below are T cell receptor beta chains from one sample, sequenced in a study of shared clonotypes between healthy human individuals. This table comes from immunoSEQ multiplex PCR, and its TCRdb copy is limited to in-frame clones, with some not included. The sample yields over 400,000 clones, around 80% seen once. Sequenced material: PBMCs. The receptors were sampled from a woman aged 40 to 50 in good health. Some clones in this sample may be carry-over from other donors' samples. CDR3s include the opening cysteine and the closing phenylalanine or tryptophan. The order of the fields is J gene, V gene, clone size, D gene, CDR3 protein, CDR3 DNA. A D gene is named only where the DNA matches it firmly. Some rows have no size entry. The others give once, few or many, or a class for an expanded clone.

J gene: TRBJ2-7; V gene: TRBV5-1; clone size: -; D gene: -; CDR3 protein: CASITPGSGPSLYEQYF; CDR3 DNA: TGCGCCAGCATCACACCGGGATCAGGGCCCTCCCTCTACGAGCAGTACTTC
J gene: TRBJ2-5; V gene: TRBV5-1; clone size: -; D gene: -; CDR3 protein: CASSSGTLRETQYF; CDR3 DNA: TGCGCCAGCAGCTCCGGGACATTAAGGGAGACCCAGTACTTC
J gene: TRBJ2-2; V gene: TRBV27; clone size: few; D gene: -; CDR3 protein: CASSFTTGAIGELFF; CDR3 DNA: TGTGCCAGCAGTTTCACAACGGGAGCGATCGGGGAGCTGTTTTTT
J gene: TRBJ2-1; V gene: TRBV10-1; clone size: -; D gene: -; CDR3 protein: CASSKSGRTGEQFF; CDR3 DNA: TGCGCCAGCAGTAAAAGCGGGCGGACGGGTGAGCAGTTCTTC
J gene: TRBJ2-7; V gene: TRBV29-1; clone size: few; D gene: -; CDR3 protein: CSATRSSYEQYF; CDR3 DNA: TGCAGCGCCACGCGGAGTTCCTACGAGCAGTACTTC
J gene: TRBJ2-1; V gene: TRBV5-1; clone size: -; D gene: TRBD2; CDR3 protein: CASSPGTSGYNEQFF; CDR3 DNA: TGCGCCAGCAGCCCCGGGACTAGCGGGTACAATGAGCAGTTCTTC
J gene: TRBJ2-2; V gene: TRBV19; clone size: -; D gene: -; CDR3 protein: CASRPRFANTGELFF; CDR3 DNA: TGTGCCAGTAGACCTAGATTCGCGAACACCGGGGAGCTGTTTTTT
J gene: TRBJ2-2; V gene: TRBV11-1; clone size: -; D gene: TRBD1; CDR3 protein: CASSFNRGLGTGELFF; CDR3 DNA: TGTGCCAGCAGCTTCAACAGGGGGCTTGGCACCGGGGAGCTGTTTTTT
J gene: TRBJ1-3; V gene: TRBV7-9; clone size: -; D gene: -; CDR3 protein: CASSLGSSGNTIYF; CDR3 DNA: TGTGCCAGCAGCTTAGGGAGCTCTGGAAACACCATATATTTT
J gene: TRBJ1-5; V gene: TRBV6-6; clone size: few; D gene: -; CDR3 protein: CASSQTSRGNQPQHF; CDR3 DNA: TGTGCCAGCAGCCAGACCTCACGGGGCAATCAGCCCCAGCATTTT
J gene: TRBJ1-2; V gene: TRBV7-2; clone size: -; D gene: -; CDR3 protein: CASSPVRDLYGYTF; CDR3 DNA: TGTGCCAGCAGCCCGGTACGAGATCTCTATGGCTACACCTTC
J gene: TRBJ2-1; V gene: TRBV13; clone size: -; D gene: -; CDR3 protein: CASRGLPRGGQFF; CDR3 DNA: TGTGCCAGCAGAGGGCTTCCTCGTGGGGGGCAGTTCTTC
J gene: TRBJ2-7; V gene: TRBV6-1; clone size: -; D gene: -; CDR3 protein: CASMGLTSYEQYF; CDR3 DNA: TGTGCCAGCATGGGACTGACCTCCTACGAGCAGTACTTC
J gene: TRBJ2-7; V gene: TRBV7-2; clone size: few; D gene: TRBD2; CDR3 protein: CASSLLAGSYEQYF; CDR3 DNA: TGTGCCAGCAGCTTACTAGCGGGCTCCTACGAGCAGTACTTC
J gene: TRBJ2-2; V gene: TRBV11-2; clone size: -; D gene: -; CDR3 protein: CASSLGLGDIGELFF; CDR3 DNA: TGTGCCAGCAGCTTAGGATTAGGGGATATCGGGGAGCTGTTTTTT
J gene: TRBJ2-1; V gene: TRBV14; clone size: -; D gene: TRBD2; CDR3 protein: CASSRREWSYNEQFF; CDR3 DNA: TGTGCCAGCAGCCGGCGGGAGTGGTCCTACAATGAGCAGTTCTTC
J gene: TRBJ2-1; V gene: TRBV5-5; clone size: many; D gene: TRBD1; CDR3 protein: CASSPEGALYNEQFF; CDR3 DNA: TGTGCCAGCAGCCCAGAGGGGGCTCTCTACAATGAGCAGTTCTTC
J gene: TRBJ2-5; V gene: TRBV7-9; clone size: -; D gene: -; CDR3 protein: CASSLVGTYQETQYF; CDR3 DNA: TGCGCCAGCAGCTTAGTTGGGACGTATCAAGAGACCCAGTACTTC
J gene: TRBJ2-7; V gene: TRBV28; clone size: once; D gene: -; CDR3 protein: CASSPLAEREQYF; CDR3 DNA: TGTGCCAGCAGTCCCCTCGCGGAGAGGGAGCAGTACTTC
J gene: TRBJ1-1; V gene: TRBV7-6; clone size: few; D gene: -; CDR3 protein: CASSLRTGPNTEAFF; CDR3 DNA: TGTGCCAGCAGCTTACGAACAGGGCCCAACACTGAAGCTTTCTTT
J gene: TRBJ1-5; V gene: TRBV5-1; clone size: -; D gene: -; CDR3 protein: CASSIDTDQPQHF; CDR3 DNA: TGCGCCAGCAGCATAGACACCGATCAGCCCCAGCATTTT
J gene: TRBJ2-7; V gene: TRBV6-1; clone size: many; D gene: -; CDR3 protein: CASSESGRVGYEQYF; CDR3 DNA: TGTGCCAGCAGTGAGTCCGGGCGGGTGGGCTACGAGCAGTACTTC
J gene: TRBJ1-2; V gene: TRBV18; clone size: -; D gene: TRBD1; CDR3 protein: CASSPYPGQGLYGYTF; CDR3 DNA: TGTGCCAGCTCACCTTATCCGGGACAGGGCCTCTATGGCTACACCTTC
J gene: TRBJ2-7; V gene: TRBV6-5; clone size: -; D gene: -; CDR3 protein: CASSYSKRGAYEQYF; CDR3 DNA: TGTGCCAGCAGTTACTCGAAAAGGGGGGCCTACGAGCAGTACTTC
J gene: TRBJ1-2; V gene: TRBV6-5; clone size: -; D gene: TRBD1; CDR3 protein: CASSFSWTGNYGYTF; CDR3 DNA: TGTGCCAGCAGTTTTTCTTGGACAGGGAACTATGGCTACACCTTC
J gene: TRBJ1-3; V gene: TRBV5-6; clone size: -; D gene: -; CDR3 protein: CASSLGGGSVGNTIYF; CDR3 DNA: TGTGCCAGCAGCTTGGGTGGAGGGTCGGTAGGAAACACCATATATTTT
J gene: TRBJ2-5; V gene: TRBV5-1; clone size: -; D gene: TRBD2; CDR3 protein: CASSGTSRQETQYF; CDR3 DNA: TGCGCCAGCAGCGGGACTAGCCGACAAGAGACCCAGTACTTC
J gene: TRBJ2-7; V gene: TRBV7-3; clone size: -; D gene: -; CDR3 protein: CASSSRGPAGQEYF; CDR3 DNA: TGTGCCAGCAGCTCCCGTGGGCCAGCGGGCCAGGAGTACTTC
J gene: TRBJ1-1; V gene: TRBV19; clone size: -; D gene: TRBD1; CDR3 protein: CASSPTTGTGFAAFF; CDR3 DNA: TGTGCCAGTAGTCCTACGACCGGGACAGGGTTTGCGGCTTTCTTT
J gene: TRBJ2-7; V gene: TRBV27; clone size: -; D gene: TRBD2; CDR3 protein: CARKHRLLAGVLEQYF; CDR3 DNA: TGTGCCAGGAAACACCGACTGCTAGCGGGAGTTCTCGAGCAGTACTTC
J gene: TRBJ2-2; V gene: TRBV7-3; clone size: -; D gene: TRBD2; CDR3 protein: CASSRGLAGSGELFF; CDR3 DNA: TGTGCCAGCAGCCGGGGACTAGCGGGCTCCGGGGAGCTGTTTTTT
J gene: TRBJ2-1; V gene: TRBV29-1; clone size: -; D gene: -; CDR3 protein: CSVAVTVNEQFF; CDR3 DNA: TGCAGCGTAGCGGTAACGGTCAATGAGCAGTTCTTC